One and the same sample provided the 13 T cell receptor beta chains below, sequenced in a study of cytomegalovirus exposure and HLA in healthy donors. PCR employed 60 Vbeta and 13 Jbeta primers. Generated by immunoSEQ multiplex PCR, the TCRdb table keeps only in-frame clones and is missing some. Of over 200,000 clones in the sample, almost 80% were seen once. Sample: PBMCs. Source of these receptors: a male donor in good health and CMV-seronegative.

This sequence joins TRBV5-1 and TRBJ2-1; 9 nucleotides agree with TRBD1. Germline V lookup: CDR1 SGHRS, CDR2 YFSETQ. The CDR3 spans 14 residues. With 0 bases clipped from V and 15 bases from J, the junction kept 10 bases outside the gene matches. CDR3 in DNA: TGCGCCAGCAGCTTGGAGGGACAGGGAGGTATCTGGTTCTTC. Its translation is CASSLEGQGGIWFF.

DNA of the CDR3: TGTGCCAGCAGCCAAGATAGCCCCCTCCACACCGACGAGCAGTACTTC. Translation: CASSQDSPLHTDEQYF. This chain uses TRBV4-2 with TRBJ2-7; D unclear. V lost 0 bases and J 5 bases, leaving 17 bases between the germline ends. CDR3 length: 16 amino acids. The germline gives CDR1 LGHNA, CDR2 YNFKEQ.

This chain connects TRBV25-1 to TRBJ1-2, with a weak D call TRBD1 (6 bases). Trimming removed 3 bases from V and 2 bases from J, with 16 bases in between. Per germline, CDR1 MGHDK and CDR2 SYGVNS. CDR3 size: 16 residues. The CDR3 sequence: CASSDISTGSNYGYTF. The CDR3 coding sequence is TGTGCCAGCAGTGATATCTCGACAGGTTCAAACTATGGCTACACCTTC.

The chain joins TRBV5-1 to TRBJ2-1; D not certain. Per the germline V gene, CDR1 is SGHRS and CDR2 is YFSETQ. This CDR3 is 13 amino acids long. The ends were cut back, 0 bases at V and 6 bases at J, with 7 bases in the middle. The CDR3 loop reads CASSLGAPNEQFF. The CDR3 nucleotides read TGCGCCAGCAGCTTGGGGGCCCCCAATGAGCAGTTCTTC.

This clone was seen a single time. The J gene is TRBJ2-1, the V gene TRBV2, with D uncertain. This CDR3 is 11 amino acids long. V dropped 7 bases and J dropped 4 bases, with 5 bases sitting between them. From germline, CDR1 is SNHLY and CDR2 FYNNEI. The chain's CDR3 is CASTSYNEQFF. In DNA form, the CDR3 reads TGTGCCAGCACATCATACAATGAGCAGTTCTTC.

V is TRBV28 and J is TRBJ2-7, with 7 bases fitting TRBD2. The CDR3 has 13 residues. V trimming: 6 bases; J trimming: 5 bases; junction bases outside the gene matches: 7. In germline, CDR1 is MDHEN, CDR2 SYDVKM. CDR3 DNA: TGTGCCAGCAGCGTGGCGGGAGAAAACGAGCAGTACTTC. Its protein product is CASSVAGENEQYF. The entire variable domain, with the rest obtained from reference TRBV28 and TRBJ2-7, is as follows: DVKVTQSSRYLVKRTGEKVFLECVQDMDHENMFWYRQDPGLGLRLIYFSYDVKMKEKGDIPEGYSVSREKKERFSLILESASTNQTSMYLCASSVAGENEQYFGPGTRLTVT.

The J gene is TRBJ1-3, the V gene TRBV25-1, with unresolved D. Germline CDR1 MGHDK, CDR2 SYGVNS. Trimming pared 2 bases from V and 0 bases from J, leaving 5 bases between. The CDR3 length is 14 residues. The CDR3 nucleotides read TGTGCCAGCAGTGAACCCCGCTCTGGAAACACCATATATTTT. Its protein is CASSEPRSGNTIYF.

This clone was detected a few times. The chain carries TRBV19 and TRBJ2-5; no clear D. The end of the DNA is better explained by TRBJ2-7, so the J call may be wrong. Per the germline V gene, CDR1 is LNHDA and CDR2 is SQIVND (reference sequence). The CDR3 has 12 residues. The CDR3 nucleotides read TGTGCCAGTATGTCCCCTCTCTACGAGCAGTACTTC. It translates to CASMSPLYEQYF.

The chain uses TRBV10-3 and TRBJ1-1; 11 bases map to TRBD1. The CDR3 length is 15 residues. Germline CDR1 is ENHRY and CDR2 is SYGVKD. V was pared by 3 bases and J by 1 base, with 1 base of the junction left unmatched. CDR3 region: CAISEGTGGNTEAFF. The CDR3 region has the DNA TGTGCCATCAGTGAAGGGACAGGGGGGAACACTGAAGCTTTCTTT.

The chain combines TRBV15 with TRBJ2-1, with D possibly matching TRBD2 (5 bases). Germline V gives CDR1 LNHNV, CDR2 YYDKDF (reference sequence). V gave up 1 base and J gave up 8 bases, with 12 bases separating them. This CDR3 is built from 14 residues. CDR3 sequence: CATSRGPGSDEQFF. CDR3 in DNA: TGTGCCACCAGCAGAGGTCCGGGGAGTGATGAGCAGTTCTTC.

The rearrangement links TRBV29-1 to TRBJ2-5; D might be TRBD2 (5 bases). The CDR3 loop spans 13 amino acids. V lost 5 bases and J lost 9, with 19 bases in between. CDR1 is SQVTM, CDR2 ANQGSEA, per germline. DNA of the CDR3: TGCAGCGTTTATCCTAACAAGAGAGCGGCCCAGTACTTC. It codes for CSVYPNKRAAQYF.

The V call is TRBV27, the J call TRBJ1-1; D ambiguous. In germline, CDR1 is MNHEY, CDR2 SMNVEV (reference sequence). Trimming pared 5 bases from V and 5 bases from J, leaving 15 bases between. The CDR3 is 14 amino acids. CDR3 loop: CASSASPRVTEAFF. Written as DNA, the CDR3 is TGTGCCAGCAGTGCTTCCCCGAGGGTAACTGAAGCTTTCTTT.

This clone was picked up one time. V usage is TRBV6-5 and J usage is TRBJ2-7; 10 nucleotides align to TRBD1. The CDR3 has 14 residues. V gave up 6 bases and J gave up 1 base; unmatched junction bases: 3. Germline V lookup: CDR1 MNHEY, CDR2 SVGAGI. The CDR3 protein is CASRGQGKSYEQYF. CDR3 nucleotide sequence: TGTGCCAGCAGGGGACAGGGGAAGTCCTACGAGCAGTACTTC.